One and the same sample provided the 14 T cell receptor beta chains below, sequenced in a study of T cell responses to AZD1222 COVID-19 vaccine. Some clones are missing from TCRdb's copy, which holds only in-frame ones; the method was immunoSEQ multiplex PCR. The repertoire consists of 150,000 or so clones, with around 90% occurring once and the leading ten covering about 3%. The sequencing used peripheral blood, collected on day 0 of MenACWY control vaccination. The receptors were sampled from an adult in good health.

DNA of the CDR3: TGTGCCAGCCCCGTTAACCCTGGGGCCAACGTCCTGACTTTC. It yields the protein CASPVNPGANVLTF. V and J are TRBV5-4 and TRBJ2-6; D gene ambiguous. CDR1 SGHNT and CDR2 YYREEE come from the germline V gene (reference sequence). Trimming shortened V by 7 bases and J by 2 bases, and 10 bases separated the two germline ends. This CDR3 comprises 14 residues.

This sequence joins TRBV5-1 and TRBJ1-3; unclear D gene. The germline V gene encodes CDR1 SGHRS and CDR2 YFSETQ. The CDR3 runs to 15 residues. V was shortened by 2 bases and J by 0 bases, with 9 bases between the two germline ends. This chain's CDR3 is CASSLTVSSGNTIYF. As DNA, the CDR3 is TGCGCCAGCAGCTTAACGGTGAGCTCTGGAAACACCATATATTTT. Drawing the rest from reference TRBV5-1 and TRBJ1-3, the complete variable domain is KAGVTQTPRYLIKTRGQQVTLSCSPISGHRSVSWYQQTPGQGLQFLFEYFSETQRNKGNFPGRFSGRQFSNSRSEMNVSTLELGDSALYLCASSLTVSSGNTIYFGEGSWLTVV.

V usage is TRBV6-1 and J usage is TRBJ2-7, with D unresolved. The germline V gene has CDR1 MNHNS and CDR2 SASEGT. The V end was cut by 2 bases, the J end by 5 bases, with 13 bases between. This CDR3 is 14 amino acids long. CDR3 region: CASSERQLPDEQYF. CDR3 nucleotide sequence: TGTGCCAGCAGTGAACGGCAGCTTCCAGACGAGCAGTACTTC.

This clone appeared a single time. The gene calls are TRBV4-1 and TRBJ2-3, with D perhaps given as TRBD1 or TRBD2 (5 bases each). Germline V CDR1 and CDR2: MGHRA, YSYEKL. The V gene lost 3 bases and the J gene lost 4 bases, with 5 bases spanning the gap. The CDR3 consists of 12 residues. The CDR3 nucleotides are TGCGCCAGCAGCCAGGGGGCAGATACGCAGTATTTT. This sequence encodes CASSQGADTQYF.

V and J are TRBV7-2 and TRBJ1-3; D gene ambiguous. The CDR3 runs 15 residues. V lost 2 bases and J lost 3, with 11 bases in between. The V gene's germline CDR1 is SGHTA and CDR2 FQGNSA. CDR3 DNA: TGTGCCAGCAGCTTACCCGTCGGGTTTGGAAACACCATATATTTT. Its protein is CASSLPVGFGNTIYF.

The chain couples TRBV24-1 to TRBJ2-1, with TRBD1 matching over 8 bases. V lost 3 bases, J lost 8 bases, and 20 bases stayed unmatched. Germline V lookup: CDR1 KGHDR, CDR2 SFDVKD. There are 19 residues in the CDR3. The CDR3 bases are TGTGCCACCAGTGATCCCCTCCCAAGGGAGGCAGGGGGCATCGATGAGCAGTTCTTC. It yields the protein CATSDPLPREAGGIDEQFF.

This chain connects TRBV7-9 to TRBJ1-1; 9 bases fit TRBD1. The CDR3 consists of 14 residues. V lost 5 bases and J lost 8; bases outside the gene matches: 9. The germline CDR1 and CDR2 sequences are SEHNR and FQNEAQ (reference sequence). Written as DNA, the CDR3 is TGTGCCAGCAGCCCCGGGACAGGGAAAACGGAAGCTTTCTTT. This sequence encodes CASSPGTGKTEAFF. The full variable domain, rest sourced from reference TRBV7-9 and TRBJ1-1, is DTGVSQNPRHKITKRGQNVTFRCDPISEHNRLYWYRQTLGQGPEFLTYFQNEAQLEKSRLLSDRFSAERPKGSFSTLEIQRTEQGDSAMYLCASSPGTGKTEAFFGQGTRLTVV.

The rearrangement links TRBV11-2 to TRBJ1-5; the D is unclear. Per germline, CDR1 SGHAT and CDR2 FQNNGV. The V gene lost 3 bases and the J gene lost 4 bases, with 7 bases spanning the gap. There are 13 residues in the CDR3. CDR3: CASSLTGNQPQHF. CDR3 nucleotide sequence: TGTGCCAGCAGCTTGACTGGAAATCAGCCCCAGCATTTT.

The rearrangement links TRBV6-5 to TRBJ1-2; TRBD1 might be the D (6 bases). Germline CDR1 MNHEY, CDR2 SVGAGI. This CDR3 spans 14 amino acids. V was cut by 11 bases and J by 2 bases, with 18 bases left in between. CDR3 DNA sequence: TGTGCCTGCTCGTGGACAGAAGTAAACTATGGCTACACCTTC. This codes for CACSWTEVNYGYTF.

The V and J genes are TRBV7-3 and TRBJ1-1, with D possibly being TRBD1 (5 bases). The germline V gene encodes CDR1 SGHTA and CDR2 FQGTGA. The ends were cut back, 2 bases at V and 1 base at J, with 11 bases in the middle. The CDR3 runs to 15 residues. The CDR3 nucleotides are TGTGCCAGCAGCTTACGAGGAGGGGAGAACACTGAAGCTTTCTTT. Translation: CASSLRGGENTEAFF.

The V and J genes are TRBV7-2 and TRBJ2-1; 7 bases are shared with TRBD1. J gave up 4 bases and V 1 base, and 7 bases lay outside the gene matches. Germline V lookup: CDR1 SGHTA, CDR2 FQGNSA. The CDR3 runs to 16 residues. CDR3 sequence: CASSLDSGQRYNEQFF. CDR3 coding DNA: TGTGCCAGCAGCTTAGATTCGGGACAGCGATACAATGAGCAGTTCTTC.

The chain links TRBV19 to TRBJ2-1; 10 nucleotides line up with TRBD1. V dropped 5 bases and J dropped 7; count of bases not matched to a gene: 2. CDR1 is LNHDA, CDR2 SQIVND, per germline (reference sequence). The CDR3 has 13 amino acids. Written as DNA, the CDR3 is TGTGCCAGTAGTTGGGACAGGGGAAATGAGCAGTTCTTC. This translates into CASSWDRGNEQFF. Full variable domain (outside the CDR3, taken from reference TRBV19 and TRBJ2-1): DGGITQSPKYLFRKEGQNVTLSCEQNLNHDAMYWYRQDPGQGLRLIYYSQIVNDFQKGDIAEGYSVSREKKESFPLTVTSAQKNPTAFYLCASSWDRGNEQFFGPGTRLTVL.

This clone was observed a few times. The rearrangement links TRBV27 to TRBJ1-2, with TRBD1 identical over 7 bases. V trimming: 5 bases; J trimming: 3 bases; junction bases outside the gene matches: 9. The CDR3 contains 15 residues. Per germline, CDR1 MNHEY and CDR2 SMNVEV (reference sequence). The CDR3 loop reads CASSTFDREDYGYTF. CDR3 sequence (DNA): TGTGCCAGCAGTACATTCGACAGGGAGGACTATGGCTACACCTTC.

The chain joins TRBV7-9 to TRBJ2-7; 7 bases line up with TRBD2. The CDR3 extends over 13 amino acids. The germline V gene encodes CDR1 SEHNR and CDR2 FQNEAQ (reference sequence). Trimming at V came to 10 bases and at J to 0 bases, leaving 6 bases not matched to a gene. The CDR3 loop reads CANRGGTSYEQYF. CDR3 DNA sequence: TGTGCCAATCGGGGAGGGACCTCCTACGAGCAGTACTTC. Full variable domain (rest looked up from reference TRBV7-9 and TRBJ2-7): DTGVSQNPRHKITKRGQNVTFRCDPISEHNRLYWYRQTLGQGPEFLTYFQNEAQLEKSRLLSDRFSAERPKGSFSTLEIQRTEQGDSAMYLCANRGGTSYEQYFGPGTRLTVT.